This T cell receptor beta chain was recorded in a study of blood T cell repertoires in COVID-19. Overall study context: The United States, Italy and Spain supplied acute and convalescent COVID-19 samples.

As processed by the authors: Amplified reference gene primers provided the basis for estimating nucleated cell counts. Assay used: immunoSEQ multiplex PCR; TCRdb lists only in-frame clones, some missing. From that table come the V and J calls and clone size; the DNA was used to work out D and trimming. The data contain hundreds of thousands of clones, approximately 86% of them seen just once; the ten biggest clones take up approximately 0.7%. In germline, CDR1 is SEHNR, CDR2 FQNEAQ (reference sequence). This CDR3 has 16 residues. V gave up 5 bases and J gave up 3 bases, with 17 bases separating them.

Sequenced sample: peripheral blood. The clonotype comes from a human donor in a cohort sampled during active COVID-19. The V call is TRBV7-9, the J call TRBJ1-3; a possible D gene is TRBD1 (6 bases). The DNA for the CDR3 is TGTGCCAGCAGCCCACAGGGACGGATTGATGGAAACACCATATATTTT. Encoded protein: CASSPQGRIDGNTIYF.